One sample yielded the 29 T cell receptor beta chains listed below, sequenced in a study of blood T cell repertoires in COVID-19. Only in-frame clones appear in the TCRdb table, and some are missing; sequencing was by immunoSEQ multiplex PCR. Among roughly 270,000 clones listed, approximately 91% were seen once. Sequenced sample: peripheral blood. The receptors come from a man aged 18 to 29 with active or convalescent COVID-19.

This clone has just one count. The chain recombines TRBV10-3 with TRBJ1-1; 10 bases are shared with TRBD1. The length of the CDR3 is 20 residues. Trimming removed 3 bases from V and 5 bases from J; junction bases left unmatched: 21. Germline lookup yields CDR1 ENHRY and CDR2 SYGVKD. The CDR3 here is CAISDGERTGGLGVGTEAFF. The CDR3 DNA follows: TGTGCCATCAGTGATGGCGAGAGGACAGGGGGGTTAGGGGTTGGAACTGAAGCTTTCTTT.

The chain is built from TRBV2 and TRBJ1-2; 7 bases map to TRBD1. Germline V gene data show CDR1 as SNHLY and CDR2 as FYNNEI. The CDR3 totals 13 residues. V lost 9 bases, J lost 2 bases, and 6 bases stayed unmatched. Here the CDR3 reads CARDDRENYGYTF. The CDR3 nucleotides are TGTGCCAGAGACGACAGGGAGAACTATGGCTACACCTTC.

In the case of this clone: Other DNA variants within this sample encode the same CDR3. This chain connects TRBV2 to TRBJ2-5, with D perhaps TRBD2 (5 bases). CDR1 is SNHLY and CDR2 is FYNNEI in the germline V gene. The V end was cut by 6 bases, the J end by 3 bases, with 14 bases between. This CDR3 has 14 residues. The CDR3 reads CASSERTGKETQYF. For the CDR3, the DNA is TGTGCCAGCAGCGAAAGGACGGGAAAAGAGACCCAGTACTTC.

This clone was counted between two and nine times. The chain couples TRBV5-1 to TRBJ2-1; 11 bases line up with TRBD2. CDR3 size: 12 residues. The germline V gene encodes CDR1 SGHRS and CDR2 YFSETQ. V lost 4 bases and J lost 13; bases outside the gene matches: 4. CDR3 coding DNA: TGCGCCAGCAGCAGTAGCGGGAGGGTACAGTTCTTC. It codes for CASSSSGRVQFF.

The rearrangement links TRBV2 to TRBJ1-5; D gene ambiguous. CDR1 SNHLY and CDR2 FYNNEI come from the germline V gene. This CDR3 region has 21 residues. V was trimmed by 2 bases and J by 0 bases, leaving 26 bases between them. The CDR3 reads CASSEIPPIRGTGYSNQPQHF. The CDR3 DNA sequence: TGTGCCAGCAGTGAAATACCCCCCATCCGGGGTACGGGGTATAGCAATCAGCCCCAGCATTTT.

The J gene is TRBJ2-5, the V gene TRBV10-3; 12 positions match TRBD2. The junction had 19 bases not matched to a gene; V was cut back by 5 bases and J by 0 bases. The V gene's germline CDR1 is ENHRY and CDR2 SYGVKD. This CDR3 is 21 amino acids long. The CDR3 sequence is CAISWALSGTSGLPYQETQYF. The CDR3, as DNA: TGTGCCATCAGTTGGGCCTTATCCGGGACTAGCGGGTTACCGTACCAAGAGACCCAGTACTTC.

V is TRBV2 and J is TRBJ1-4, with D hard to call. CDR3 length: 15 amino acids. The V gene lost 6 bases and the J gene lost 5 bases, with 16 bases spanning the gap. Germline V gene sequence: CDR1 SNHLY, CDR2 FYNNEI. CDR3 in DNA: TGTGCCAGCAGCGAGGATACTTCTGGCAATGAAAAACTGTTTTTT. Translation: CASSEDTSGNEKLFF.

The chain links TRBV6-2 or TRBV6-3 to TRBJ2-6; 9 nucleotides align to TRBD1. In germline, CDR1 is MNHEY, CDR2 SVGEGT. This CDR3 comprises 18 residues. With V trimmed by 4 bases and J by 0 bases, 7 bases remained unmatched. The CDR3 region has the DNA TGTGCCAGCAGTTCGCCGGGACAGGGCTACTCTGGGGCCAACGTCCTGACTTTC. Its protein product is CASSSPGQGYSGANVLTF.

The genes are TRBV5-1 and TRBJ2-3, with no clear D. The CDR3 extends over 13 amino acids. Per germline, CDR1 SGHRS and CDR2 YFSETQ. Trimming removed 0 bases at V and 8 bases at J, with 10 bases between. The CDR3 region is CASSLERGGTQYF. The CDR3 DNA follows: TGCGCCAGCAGCTTGGAAAGAGGTGGTACGCAGTATTTT.

This rearrangement joins TRBV28 to TRBJ1-1; tentative D call: TRBD1 (6 bases). This CDR3 has 15 residues. The germline V gene has CDR1 MDHEN and CDR2 SYDVKM. Between the trimmed V and J ends, which lost 7 bases and 0 bases, there was a span of 15 bases. The CDR3 here is CASIPGQRMNTEAFF. CDR3 coding DNA: TGTGCCAGCATTCCGGGACAAAGAATGAACACTGAAGCTTTCTTT.

V and J are TRBV11-2 and TRBJ2-6; D is unclear. Trimming removed 1 base at V and 5 bases at J, with 12 bases between. Germline lookup yields CDR1 SGHAT and CDR2 FQNNGV. This CDR3 comprises 16 residues. In DNA, the CDR3 is TGTGCCAGCAGCTTAGGAGGCGGCCTCTGGGCCAACGTCCTGACTTTC. Amino acid sequence: CASSLGGGLWANVLTF.

V is TRBV15 and J is TRBJ2-5; 11 bases fit TRBD2. In germline, CDR1 is LNHNV, CDR2 YYDKDF (reference sequence). There are 18 residues in the CDR3. The junction had 11 bases not matched to a gene; V was cut back by 3 bases and J by 2 bases. CDR3 coding DNA: TGTGCCACCAGCAGGGGCGCTCCAGGACTAGCGGGTCAAGAGACCCAGTACTTC. Translated: CATSRGAPGLAGQETQYF.

J is TRBJ2-7 and V is TRBV6-1; 8 nucleotides match TRBD2. The J segment lost 3 bases and the V segment lost 2 bases, leaving 9 bases of the junction unmatched. Looked up from germline, CDR1 is MNHNS and CDR2 is SASEGT. CDR3 size: 16 residues. The chain's CDR3 is CASSERDRGGIYEQYF. The CDR3 coding sequence is TGTGCCAGCAGTGAACGGGACCGGGGGGGGATCTACGAGCAGTACTTC.

This chain uses TRBV2 with TRBJ1-3; TRBD1 is a possible D gene (6 bases). V was shortened by 6 bases and J by 3 bases, with 15 bases between the two germline ends. Germline V lookup: CDR1 SNHLY, CDR2 FYNNEI. There are 15 residues in the CDR3. The CDR3 bases are TGTGCCAGCAGGATAGGACAGCTGGGTGGAAACACCATATATTTT. Translated, it gives CASRIGQLGGNTIYF.

This chain connects TRBV6-2 or TRBV6-3 to TRBJ1-1; maybe TRBD1 (6 bases). Germline V lookup: CDR1 MNHEY, CDR2 SVGEGT. V lost 5 bases and J lost 8, with 18 bases in between. The CDR3 consists of 14 residues. The CDR3 loop is CASSETGSWLEAFF. CDR3 nucleotide sequence: TGTGCCAGCAGTGAGACAGGTTCGTGGTTAGAAGCTTTCTTT.

This clone has a single count. This chain uses TRBV6-1 with TRBJ2-3; TRBD2 matches 9 bases. The CDR3 covers 16 residues. V trimming: 3 bases; J trimming: 3 bases; junction bases outside the gene matches: 7. The germline CDR1 and CDR2 sequences are MNHNS and SASEGT. CDR3 region: CASSDFSGGKTDTQYF. CDR3 DNA: TGTGCCAGCAGTGACTTTAGCGGGGGTAAGACAGATACGCAGTATTTT.

V usage is TRBV5-6 and J usage is TRBJ2-7; 10 bases match TRBD1. The length of the CDR3 is 15 residues. Germline V gene sequence: CDR1 SGHDT, CDR2 YYEEEE. V lost 1 base and J lost 4; bases outside the gene matches: 5. The CDR3 here is CASSLWGTGVYEQYF. The CDR3, as DNA: TGTGCCAGCAGCTTGTGGGGGACAGGGGTGTACGAGCAGTACTTC.

The CDR3 region is CATRERGGRETQYF. The CDR3, as DNA: TGTGCCACCCGGGAGCGGGGGGGGCGGGAGACCCAGTACTTC. This rearrangement joins TRBV19 to TRBJ2-5; 10 positions agree with TRBD2. The CDR3 has 14 residues. The germline CDR1 and CDR2 sequences are LNHDA and SQIVND (reference sequence). The V and J ends lost 10 bases and 5 bases, in that order; junction bases with no gene match: 10.

The CDR3 sequence is CASSLTSANTGELFF. CDR3 nucleotide sequence: TGTGCCAGCAGCTTGACTAGCGCCAACACCGGGGAGCTGTTTTTT. The chain has TRBV13 and TRBJ2-2; TRBD2 matches 8 bases. The CDR3 is 15 residues long. Per the germline V gene, CDR1 is PRHDT and CDR2 is FYEKMQ (reference sequence). J was trimmed by 2 bases and V by 3 bases; bases with no gene match: 2.

This chain connects TRBV7-9 to TRBJ2-2, with 7 bases aligning to TRBD2. The CDR3 spans 15 residues. Germline CDR1 SEHNR, CDR2 FQNEAQ (reference sequence). V lost 2 bases and J lost 6; bases outside the gene matches: 6. CDR3 sequence: CASSLRGGRAGELFF. The DNA of the CDR3 is TGTGCCAGCAGCTTAAGGGGAGGGCGCGCCGGGGAGCTGTTTTTT.

The CDR3 DNA reads TGTGCCAGCAGCTTGGGAGGAGGGGAGCTGTTTTTT. Protein product: CASSLGGGELFF. V usage is TRBV5-6 and J usage is TRBJ2-2; D uncertain. Germline-derived CDR1 and CDR2 are SGHDT and YYEEEE. This CDR3 comprises 12 residues. Trimming stripped 0 bases from V and 8 bases from J, with 5 bases between. Full variable domain (remainder filled in from reference TRBV5-6 and TRBJ2-2): DAGVTQSPTHLIKTRGQQVTLRCSPKSGHDTVSWYQQALGQGPQFIFQYYEEEERQRGNFPDRFSGHQFPNYSSELNVNALLLGDSALYLCASSLGGGELFFGEGSRLTVL.

The V call is TRBV2, the J call TRBJ2-1, with D perhaps TRBD2 (7 bases). The CDR3 totals 16 residues. Germline CDR1 reads SNHLY; CDR2 reads FYNNEI. V lost 5 bases and J 5 bases, leaving 19 bases between the germline ends. The CDR3 spells CASSLGGTLGHNEQFF. The CDR3 DNA is TGTGCCAGCAGTTTGGGGGGGACACTAGGACACAATGAGCAGTTCTTC.

J is TRBJ1-2 and V is TRBV18; maybe TRBD1 (6 bases). Trimming shortened V by 6 bases and J by 4 bases, and 18 bases separated the two germline ends. Germline V gene data show CDR1 as KGHSH and CDR2 as LQKENI. The CDR3 covers 15 residues. DNA for the CDR3: TGTGCCAGCTCCCAATCCCGGACAGAGGGCTATGGCTACACCTTC. Translated: CASSQSRTEGYGYTF.

The chain recombines TRBV6-5 with TRBJ1-2; 7 nucleotides line up with TRBD1. Germline values: CDR1 MNHEY, CDR2 SVGAGI. The V and J ends lost 4 bases and 0 bases, in that order; junction bases with no gene match: 5. The CDR3 loop spans 15 amino acids. DNA of the CDR3: TGTGCCAGCAGTTTAGGGGGCAGCTCTAACTATGGCTACACCTTC. Its protein product is CASSLGGSSNYGYTF.

The chain combines TRBV11-1 with TRBJ1-5; 8 bases match TRBD1. Germline trimming cut 5 bases from V and 5 bases from J; bases unmatched to any gene: 5. Germline V gene data show CDR1 as SGHAT and CDR2 as FQDESV (reference sequence). CDR3 length equals 14 residues. The CDR3 sequence is CASSPGQGDQPQHF. The CDR3 DNA reads as TGTGCCAGCAGCCCCGGACAGGGAGATCAGCCCCAGCATTTT.

The rearrangement uses TRBV4-3 and TRBJ2-1; D remains unclear. V was trimmed by 1 base and J by 4 bases, leaving 5 bases between them. CDR1 and CDR2 from the germline V gene are LGHNA and YSLEER. This CDR3 region has 13 residues. This CDR3 reads CASSQVSYNEQFF. The CDR3, as DNA: TGCGCCAGCAGCCAAGTTTCTTACAATGAGCAGTTCTTC.

The chain joins TRBV2 to TRBJ2-7; 8 nucleotides agree with TRBD1. Unmatched junction bases numbered 9, after V lost 6 bases and J lost 2 bases. CDR3 length equals 15 residues. The V gene's germline CDR1 is SNHLY and CDR2 FYNNEI. The CDR3 protein is CASRSHRDRPYEQYF. DNA of the CDR3: TGTGCCAGCAGGTCTCACCGGGACAGGCCCTACGAGCAGTACTTC.

This chain connects TRBV18 to TRBJ2-1; 9 bases line up with TRBD2. Trimming took 3 bases from V and 9 from J; bases not matched to a gene: 6. CDR3 size: 14 residues. Germline assignment: CDR1 KGHSH and CDR2 LQKENI. CDR3 DNA sequence: TGTGCCAGCTCACCGGGGACTAGCAGTGGTGAGCAGTTCTTC. The encoded protein is CASSPGTSSGEQFF. The whole variable domain, filled in from reference TRBV18 and TRBJ2-1, reads NAGVMQNPRHLVRRRGQEARLRCSPMKGHSHVYWYRQLPEEGLKFMVYLQKENIIDESGMPKERFSAEFPKEGPSILRIQQVVRGDSAAYFCASSPGTSSGEQFFGPGTRLTVL.

The chain employs TRBV6-2 or TRBV6-3 and TRBJ1-1; the D is unclear. CDR1 is MNHEY, CDR2 SVGEGT, per germline. Trimming removed 5 bases from V and 8 bases from J, with 12 bases in between. CDR3 length: 12 residues. CDR3 loop: CASSPVGGEAFF. Here the CDR3 DNA reads TGTGCCAGCAGTCCCGTCGGAGGAGAAGCTTTCTTT.